This T cell receptor (beta chain) was retrieved from a study of breast tumors, draining lymph nodes, adjacent tissues. The study, taken as a whole, reports: Compared with lymph nodes, tumors were less diverse; compared with nontumor tissue, more. That most tumor T cells come from lymph nodes remained unproven. Luminal-like breast cancer showed significantly higher tumor–nontumor repertoire similarity than basal-like.

TCRdb called the multiplex PCR reads again in MiXCR, with one record for every CDR3 protein. The table lists some 140,000 distinct CDR3 sequences, 20% to 25% of them singletons, with roughly 2.6% in the top ten. Axillary draining lymph nodes of breast cancer patients supplied the node samples. There are 14 residues in the CDR3. Germline CDR1 LNHDA, CDR2 SQIVND (reference sequence). Trimming at V came to 7 bases and at J to 3 bases, leaving 8 bases not matched to a gene. There are many counts of this clonotype. Its target is not known. The sequenced sample consisted of axillary lymph node tissue. The receptor's source is a female donor with breast cancer. Some clones in this sample may be carry-over from other donors' samples. This chain uses TRBV19 with TRBJ2-5, with TRBD2 matching 7 bases. CDR3 sequence reads: CASKVGAGEETQYF. In DNA form, the CDR3 reads TGTGCCAGTAAGGTAGGTGCGGGGGAAGAGACCCAGTACTTC.